The text below deals with one T cell receptor beta chain. Antigen: not known. Sequencing used immunoSEQ multiplex PCR; TCRdb keeps in-frame clones, though not all of them. The sample shows under 200,000 clones, 80% to 95% of them seen only once. J lost 6 bases, V lost 7 bases, and 12 bases had no gene match. Germline V gives CDR1 MGHDK, CDR2 SYGVNS. The CDR3 totals 15 residues. The sample comes from a study of T cell responses to AZD1222 COVID-19 vaccine. Overall study: Second-dose intervals near 4 or 12 weeks were combined.

General study results and limits: There were vaccine-associated CD4 TCRs across spike, dominant at 160-218 and 743-854. Increased Spike-specific TCR breadth and depth were observed after two AZD1222 doses. Clonal diversity was possibly underestimated; the donors were predominantly white British and more often female.

This sequence was found in an adult in good health. The rearrangement uses TRBV25-1 and TRBJ2-1, with 7 bases matching TRBD1. This specimen was peripheral blood, taken on day 0 of AZD1222 vaccination. The DNA for the CDR3 is TGTGCCAGCACCTCTCCCAGGGGGAAAGGCAATGAGCAGTTCTTC. This gives the protein CASTSPRGKGNEQFF.